This T cell receptor (beta chain) was found in a study of shared clonotypes between healthy human individuals (dated by TCRdb to 2020 to 2021). Describing the broader study: The cohort included three men and a couple of women between 18 and 49 years of age. To estimate repertoire size and how much clonotypes are shared between individuals, the study performed deep sequencing of blood TCR repertoires from a handful of healthy adults. To increase sequencing depth and limit assay-specific biases, TCR repertoire library preparation and sequencing were carried out by different laboratories using diverse techniques. Per donor, leukapheresis produced somewhere between about 0.94 and 9 billion PBMCs. Per donor, three plates each were used for CD4 naive and CD4 memory, two for CD8 naive, and one for CD8 memory.

Broader findings and caveats from the paper: Because the study included only a small number of donors, the genetic and exposure-history diversity represented was limited. Estimated clonotype richness was generally larger for naive than for memory subsets. Sampling was limited to blood, and TCR repertoires in tissue likely differ from TCR repertoires in blood. Pairwise subsampling indicated that sequencing depth was expected to affect the degree of clonotype sharing among donors. Higher generation probabilities were observed for clonotypes shared by all four sorted-subset donors than for non-shared clonotypes. When several donors were compared, the shared fraction of clonotypes was roughly 5% for naive CD4, roughly 3.4% for naive CD8, roughly 2.5% for memory CD4, and 0.35% to 0.4% for memory CD8. Incomplete sequencing was indicated by rarefaction of sorted-subset datasets, despite the large sequencing depth.

CD8 naive samples consisted of CD45RO-negative cells that were positively selected for CCR7, yielding a CD45RA+CCR7+ population without TemRA cells. Healthy HIV-negative adults with no recently reported acute infections or vaccinations were included as donors. Only Caucasian adults living in Nashville, Tennessee, USA were represented among the donors. After blood collection by leukapheresis, PBMCs were isolated using Ficoll-Histopaque density gradient centrifugation and then cryopreserved in the vapor phase of liquid nitrogen. Purity and quantity of every magnetically sorted T cell population were checked by analytical flow cytometry. Each sorted fraction had its genomic DNA isolated and then quantified by UV absorbance on a Nanodrop 2000c. Reading from cysteine to phenylalanine, the CDR3 counts 12 amino acids. Here the CDR3 DNA is all that survives: 36 bases in frame from base 1. As encoded in the germline V gene, CDR1 is SGHAT while CDR2 is FQNNGV. At the junction V is shortened by 1 base and J by 7 bases, with 7 bases in between.

TCR CDR3 regions were amplified from genomic DNA by multiplex PCR using the deep immunoSEQ assay. Extracted genomic DNA from each cell subset was spread evenly across all wells of several immunoSEQ 96-well plates, with each plate serving as a replicate. For sorted subsets, each replicate PCR was loaded with roughly 0.2 ug genomic DNA, equivalent to 25,000 to 30,000 T cell genomes. The purified libraries were quantified using a Qubit 3.0 fluorometer, sized with a Bioanalyzer 2100, and then quantified again using the KAPA Library Quantification kit. Every immunoSEQ 96-well plate was sequenced on a separate single-read 150-cycle Illumina NextSeq 550 flow cell. The paper's data handling went like this. Because the immunoSEQ output included only junctional sequences and no quality scores, the filtering could not be the same as the filtering used for full-length reads. Sequences were annotated with PyIR, a Python wrapper for IgBLAST v1.9, using IMGT germline references to assign V/J genes and CDR3. Any read was removed if the V/J assignment was weak (E-value above 1e-6), the CDR3 was missing, or the read contained stop codons, out-of-frame junctions, or ambiguous translated residues. V3J clonotypes were defined as sequences sharing an identical inferred V gene, J gene, and CDR3 amino acid sequence. To compute the percentage overlap between repertoires, the number of shared unique clonotypes was divided by the size of the smaller repertoire. Repertoire richness was assessed with RTK rarefaction, the Chao1 estimator, and Recon v2.1 estimates of unobserved clonotypes. OLGA was used to compute generation probabilities for all TCRbeta clonotypes that the gDNA method yielded from a few donors. What TCRdb holds here is the immuneACCESS table cut down to in-frame rearrangements. Part of the clones is not present; checked against another copy, under half of the missing clones reflect an unresolved V gene, and the others are unexplained. V, J and clone size are taken as reported in that table, and D and trimming were inferred from the DNA itself. Across this sample there are about 2 million clones, with approximately 94% seen only once. In total, the top ten clones hold more than 0.95% of the sample.

Of note for this clone: No cognate antigen has been identified for it. Base quality data are lacking; no much larger clone is found one base away. This sample also contains other DNA sequences that code for the same CDR3.

Sequenced sample: naive CD8+ T cells sorted from blood. The meaning of the sample's cell subset or site label: CD45RA+CCR7+. This TCR was recovered from a man aged 18 to 35 in good health. This chain joins TRBV11-2 to TRBJ1-1; TRBD1 might be the D gene, on 6 matching bases. The CDR3 protein: CASSLGGGEAFF. The DNA sequence follows: TGTGCCAGCAGCTTAGGAGGGGGTGAAGCTTTCTTT.